Below are 20 T cell receptor beta chains sequenced from a single sample in a study of T cell responses to AZD1222 COVID-19 vaccine. The protocol was immunoSEQ multiplex PCR, while the TCRdb copy is restricted to in-frame clones and leaves out a portion. The sample includes around 130,000 clones, 90% to 95% of them seen just once. Specimen: peripheral blood, collected on day 0 of AZD1222 vaccination. Receptor source: an adult in good health.

The V gene is TRBV19, the J gene TRBJ2-7; TRBD1 matches at 10 bases. Germline CDR1 and CDR2: LNHDA and SQIVND (reference sequence). The CDR3 is 13 amino acids. The ends lost 6 bases at V and 4 bases at J; junction bases unmatched: 3. The CDR3 is CASSSGQGYEQYF. As DNA, the CDR3 is TGTGCCAGTAGCTCGGGACAGGGGTACGAGCAGTACTTC.

Notes on this clone: One end of the junction fails to match germline, which may point to a read error. The V call is TRBV19, the J call TRBJ2-1, with D uncertain. The CDR3 is 8 amino acids. Germline CDR1 reads LNHDA; CDR2 reads SQIVND (reference sequence). The CDR3: CASRRLVF. In DNA form, the CDR3 reads TGTGCCAGCCGCCGATTAGTCTTC. Complete variable domain (other parts from reference TRBV19 and TRBJ2-1): DGGITQSPKYLFRKEGQNVTLSCEQNLNHDAMYWYRQDPGQGLRLIYYSQIVNDFQKGDIAEGYSVSREKKESFPLTVTSAQKNPTAFYLCASRRLVFGPGTRLTVL.

The rearrangement links TRBV18 to TRBJ1-3; D remains unclear. The CDR3 has 15 residues. The germline V gene has CDR1 KGHSH and CDR2 LQKENI. V shed 4 bases and J shed 2 bases, with 12 bases lying between them. CDR3: CASSRESGAGNTIYF. CDR3 coding DNA: TGTGCCAGCTCACGGGAGTCCGGGGCTGGAAACACCATATATTTT.

This chain connects TRBV18 to TRBJ1-5; D is unclear. The CDR3 spans 13 residues. The germline gives CDR1 KGHSH, CDR2 LQKENI. Trimming took 4 bases from V and 3 from J, leaving 7 bases between them. CDR3 loop: CASSRDLNQPQHF. CDR3 in DNA: TGTGCCAGCTCACGTGATCTCAATCAGCCCCAGCATTTT.

V is TRBV6-2 or TRBV6-3 and J is TRBJ2-1, with D possibly being TRBD2 (5 bases). The CDR3 consists of 15 residues. V lost 5 bases and J lost 6, with 17 bases in between. The germline CDR1 and CDR2 sequences are MNHEY and SVGEGT. The CDR3 here is CASSPRTVRRNEQFF. CDR3 in DNA: TGTGCCAGCAGTCCACGGACTGTGAGGCGCAATGAGCAGTTCTTC.

The V and J genes are TRBV5-1 and TRBJ1-1; no firm D call. CDR3 length: 13 amino acids. The germline V gene has CDR1 SGHRS and CDR2 YFSETQ. The V gene lost 0 bases and the J gene lost 2 bases, with 5 bases spanning the gap. CDR3 residues: CASSLVTNTEAFF. DNA of the CDR3: TGCGCCAGCAGCTTGGTCACCAACACTGAAGCTTTCTTT. The entire variable domain, with the rest obtained from reference TRBV5-1 and TRBJ1-1, is as follows: KAGVTQTPRYLIKTRGQQVTLSCSPISGHRSVSWYQQTPGQGLQFLFEYFSETQRNKGNFPGRFSGRQFSNSRSEMNVSTLELGDSALYLCASSLVTNTEAFFGQGTRLTVV.

The rearrangement joins TRBV7-9 to TRBJ1-4; D remains ambiguous. Trimming took off 4 bases at V and 8 bases at J, with 14 bases between the two ends. The germline V gene has CDR1 SEHNR and CDR2 FQNEAQ (reference sequence). CDR3 length: 14 residues. The CDR3 sequence is CASSSGSLGEKLFF. The CDR3 DNA sequence: TGTGCCAGCAGCTCTGGGTCCTTAGGGGAAAAACTGTTTTTT.

The chain couples TRBV30 to TRBJ1-5; possible D gene TRBD1, 5 bases. Looked up from germline, CDR1 is GTSNPN and CDR2 is SVGIG (reference sequence). The germline V and J ends were trimmed by 2 bases and 4 bases, with 12 bases remaining between them. CDR3 size: 14 residues. The CDR3 DNA sequence: TGTGCCTGGAGTAGGTCCGGGGGGAATCAGCCCCAGCATTTT. Protein: CAWSRSGGNQPQHF.

The sample holds one count of this clone. The chain uses TRBV7-8 and TRBJ2-1, with TRBD1 matching 10 bases. The CDR3 is 14 amino acids. With V trimmed by 3 bases and J by 8 bases, 4 bases remained unmatched. Germline CDR1 and CDR2: SGHVS and FQNEAQ. CDR3 coding DNA: TGTGCCAGCAGCTTCGGACAGGGGGGCGATGAGCAGTTCTTC. This sequence encodes CASSFGQGGDEQFF.

V usage is TRBV19 and J usage is TRBJ2-1; 11 positions match TRBD2. V lost 2 bases and J lost 10; bases outside the gene matches: 7. This CDR3 is 15 amino acids long. CDR1 and CDR2 (germline): LNHDA, SQIVND (reference sequence). The CDR3 loop is CASSIPSGRRSEQFF. The DNA for the CDR3 is TGTGCCAGTAGTATACCTAGCGGGAGGCGGTCAGAGCAGTTCTTC.

The chain is built from TRBV19 and TRBJ1-2, with 10 nucleotides matching TRBD1. The CDR3 spans 15 residues. Per germline, CDR1 LNHDA and CDR2 SQIVND (reference sequence). J was trimmed by 3 bases and V by 3 bases; bases with no gene match: 4. The chain's CDR3 is CASSITDRGDYGYTF. CDR3 in DNA: TGTGCCAGTAGTATTACGGACAGGGGGGACTATGGCTACACCTTC.

V usage is TRBV5-1 and J usage is TRBJ2-1, with 14 bases matching TRBD2. The germline gives CDR1 SGHRS, CDR2 YFSETQ. The CDR3 is 16 amino acids. The V segment lost 4 bases and the J segment 14 bases; nucleotides outside the gene matches: 14. The CDR3 bases are TGCGCCAGCAGCCCCTCCGGGACTAGCGGGAGAGCGAGCGAGTTCTTC. This sequence encodes CASSPSGTSGRASEFF. Complete variable domain (other parts from reference TRBV5-1 and TRBJ2-1): KAGVTQTPRYLIKTRGQQVTLSCSPISGHRSVSWYQQTPGQGLQFLFEYFSETQRNKGNFPGRFSGRQFSNSRSEMNVSTLELGDSALYLCASSPSGTSGRASEFFGPGTRLTVL.

The CDR3 here is CASSQSGALREKLFF. CDR3 coding DNA: TGCGCCAGCAGCCAAAGCGGGGCTCTAAGGGAAAAACTGTTTTTT. The chain joins TRBV5-1 to TRBJ1-4; possible D gene TRBD1, 5 bases. V lost 4 bases and J 8 bases, leaving 18 bases between the germline ends. CDR3 length: 15 amino acids. The V gene's germline CDR1 is SGHRS and CDR2 YFSETQ.

V usage is TRBV7-7 and J usage is TRBJ2-7; 7 nucleotides agree with TRBD2. The germline V gene encodes CDR1 SSHAT and CDR2 FNYEAQ (reference sequence). Germline trimming cut 1 base from V and 0 bases from J; bases unmatched to any gene: 3. This CDR3 spans 15 amino acids. The DNA for the CDR3 is TGTGCCAGCAGCTTAGGCGGCGGGAGCTCCTACGAGCAGTACTTC. Translation: CASSLGGGSSYEQYF.

This clone turned up a few times. The J gene is TRBJ1-2, the V gene TRBV27, with TRBD1 as a possible D gene (6 bases). The CDR3 totals 16 residues. V lost 0 bases to trimming and J lost 8 bases, with 19 bases between them. Germline assignment: CDR1 MNHEY and CDR2 SMNVEV (reference sequence). The chain's CDR3 is CASSLSAAWGAKGYTF. CDR3 DNA sequence: TGTGCCAGCAGTTTATCGGCAGCTTGGGGGGCGAAGGGCTACACCTTC.

This sequence joins TRBV5-6 and TRBJ1-6, with D hard to call. Trimming left V 1 base short and J 7 bases short, with 6 bases between. CDR3 length equals 13 residues. CDR1 is SGHDT, CDR2 YYEEEE, per germline. The CDR3 spells CASSLLRNSPLHF. The CDR3, as DNA: TGTGCCAGCAGCTTGCTAAGGAATTCACCCCTCCACTTT.

This chain links TRBV28 with TRBJ2-5; D gene ambiguous. Deletions cut 5 bases from V and 3 bases from J, with 10 bases between. Germline CDR1 reads MDHEN; CDR2 reads SYDVKM. The CDR3 runs 13 residues. CDR3 DNA sequence: TGTGCCAGCAGTGGTGCAGTAAAAGAGACCCAGTACTTC. It is translated as CASSGAVKETQYF.

V and J are TRBV19 and TRBJ1-1, with D possibly matching TRBD1 (5 bases). From germline, CDR1 is LNHDA and CDR2 SQIVND (reference sequence). This CDR3 has 11 residues. V shed 8 bases and J shed 8 bases, with 12 bases lying between them. The CDR3 coding sequence is TGTGCCAGTCTCTATAGGGGCGAAGCTTTCTTT. Its translation: CASLYRGEAFF.

This clone appeared a single time. The chain joins TRBV5-1 to TRBJ2-1; D is ambiguous. In germline, CDR1 is SGHRS, CDR2 YFSETQ. The length of the CDR3 is 13 residues. V dropped 6 bases and J dropped 8 bases, with 15 bases sitting between them. CDR3 region: CASKLPPLDEQFF. In DNA, the CDR3 is TGCGCCAGCAAACTACCACCACTCGATGAGCAGTTCTTC.

This chain connects TRBV5-1 to TRBJ2-7; D is uncertain. Germline CDR1 and CDR2: SGHRS and YFSETQ. Trimming cost V 0 bases and J 2 bases, with 15 bases left between them. This CDR3 region has 16 residues. The CDR3: CASSLGSFEVAYEQYF. DNA for the CDR3: TGCGCCAGCAGCTTGGGCAGTTTCGAGGTGGCCTACGAGCAGTACTTC.